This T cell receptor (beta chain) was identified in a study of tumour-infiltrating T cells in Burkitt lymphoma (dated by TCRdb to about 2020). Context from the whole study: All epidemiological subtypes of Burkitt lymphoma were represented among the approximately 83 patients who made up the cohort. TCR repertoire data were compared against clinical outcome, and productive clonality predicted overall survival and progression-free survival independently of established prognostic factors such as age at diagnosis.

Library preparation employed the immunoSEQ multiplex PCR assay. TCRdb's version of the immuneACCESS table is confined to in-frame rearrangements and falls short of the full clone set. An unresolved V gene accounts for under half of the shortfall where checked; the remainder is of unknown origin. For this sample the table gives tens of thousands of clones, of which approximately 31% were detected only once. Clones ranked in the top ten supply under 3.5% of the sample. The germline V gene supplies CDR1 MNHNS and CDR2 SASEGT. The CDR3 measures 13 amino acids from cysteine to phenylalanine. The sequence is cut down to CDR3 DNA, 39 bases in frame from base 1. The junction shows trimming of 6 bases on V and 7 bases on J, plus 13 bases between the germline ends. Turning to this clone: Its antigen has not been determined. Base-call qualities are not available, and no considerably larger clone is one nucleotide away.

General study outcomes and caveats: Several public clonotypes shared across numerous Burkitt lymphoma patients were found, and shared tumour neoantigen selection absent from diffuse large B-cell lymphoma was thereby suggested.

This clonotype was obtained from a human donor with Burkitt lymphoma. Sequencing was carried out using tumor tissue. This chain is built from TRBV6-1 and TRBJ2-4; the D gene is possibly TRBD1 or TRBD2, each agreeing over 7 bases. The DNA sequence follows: TGTGCCAGCAGACAGGGGAGGGGGAACATTCAGTACTTC. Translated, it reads CASRQGRGNIQYF.